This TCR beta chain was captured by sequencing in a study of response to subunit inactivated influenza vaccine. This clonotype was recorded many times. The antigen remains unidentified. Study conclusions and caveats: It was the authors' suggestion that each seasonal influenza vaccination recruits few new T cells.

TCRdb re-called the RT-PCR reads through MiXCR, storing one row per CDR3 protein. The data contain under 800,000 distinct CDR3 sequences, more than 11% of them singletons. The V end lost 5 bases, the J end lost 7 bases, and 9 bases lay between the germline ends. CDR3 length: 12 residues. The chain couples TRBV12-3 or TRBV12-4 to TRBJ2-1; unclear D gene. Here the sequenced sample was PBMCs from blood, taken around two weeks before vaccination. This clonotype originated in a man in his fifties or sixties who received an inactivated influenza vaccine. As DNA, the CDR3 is TGTGCCAGCAGTCCCGCGTTGAATGAGCAGTTCTTC. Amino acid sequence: CASSPALNEQFF.